The next 2 T cell receptor beta chains were all read from a single sample in a study of blood T cell repertoires in COVID-19. Repertoires were generated with immunoSEQ multiplex PCR, while TCRdb's copy carries only in-frame clones and drops some. The sample has 65,000 to 80,000 clones, over 80% seen once. Sequenced sample: peripheral blood. Receptor source: a man aged 45-60 years with active COVID-19.

This chain joins TRBV5-4 and TRBJ2-1; TRBD1 matches at 8 bases. The germline gives CDR1 SGHNT, CDR2 YYREEE (reference sequence). After removal of 4 bases from V and 15 bases from J, the junction contained 9 bases not matched to a gene. This CDR3 has 12 amino acids. The chain's CDR3 is CASSDVQGALFF. CDR3 bases: TGTGCCAGCAGCGACGTCCAGGGGGCTTTGTTCTTC.

The chain recombines TRBV7-2 with TRBJ1-1; D is uncertain. The CDR3 runs 15 residues. Between the trimmed V and J ends, which lost 1 base and 1 base, there was a span of 10 bases. Germline loops: CDR1 SGHTA, CDR2 FQGNSA. The chain's CDR3 is CASSLEQMGNTEAFF. In DNA, the CDR3 is TGTGCCAGCAGCTTAGAACAGATGGGGAACACTGAAGCTTTCTTT.